This record concerns one T cell receptor beta chain sequence. This specimen belongs to a study of T-cell reconstitution after alpha-beta-depleted transplantation in children. Researchers prepared the TCRbeta library using unique molecular identifiers, the study reports. TCRdb passed the PCR reads through MiXCR, listing each CDR3 protein once. This repertoire shows almost 500,000 distinct CDR3 sequences, under 15% found once; its top ten account for 5% to 6%. Germline values: CDR1 WSHSY, CDR2 SAAADI. This CDR3 region has 15 residues. V shed 0 bases, J shed 6 bases, and the junction held 3 bases outside the gene matches.

V gene TRBV10-2 combines with J gene TRBJ2-7, with 12 bases matching TRBD2. This clonotype was obtained from a human donor who donated a stem cell graft to a child with combined immunodeficiency. This material consisted of PBMCs from the stem cell graft donor, taken from the stem cell graft. Written as DNA, the CDR3 is TGCGCCAGCAGTGAGTCCAGGACTAGCGGGGTCGAGCAGTACTTC. Residues: CASSESRTSGVEQYF.